A single sample is the source of the 15 T cell receptor beta chains below, sequenced in a study of blood T cells in healthy people across ages. Next came a second PCR, run for about 7 to 12 cycles, which used a sample-barcoded 5' primer along with a J-beta primer mix. TCRdb fed the 5' RACE reads into MiXCR, producing one record per CDR3 protein. Altogether more than 1 million distinct CDR3 sequences are present, under 45% being singletons, with the ten largest covering approximately 17%. Sequencing used blood. These receptors were obtained from an older woman in good health.

This chain links TRBV6-1 with TRBJ2-3; D remains unclear. CDR1 is MNHNS and CDR2 is SASEGT in the germline V gene. The CDR3 consists of 15 residues. V lost 3 bases and J 0 bases, leaving 10 bases between the germline ends. The CDR3 DNA reads as TGTGCCAGCAGTGAGGTCGGTTCTAGCACAGATACGCAGTATTTT. Amino acids: CASSEVGSSTDTQYF.

The chain carries TRBV29-1 and TRBJ1-2; no reliable D call. Trimming shortened V by 7 bases and J by 3 bases, and 9 bases separated the two germline ends. The CDR3 is 11 residues long. CDR1 is SQVTM, CDR2 ANQGSEA, per germline. CDR3 bases: TGCAGCGCCCTTCAAGACTATGGCTACACCTTC. As protein: CSALQDYGYTF.

J is TRBJ2-4 and V is TRBV7-7; the D gene is possibly TRBD2 (5 bases). TRBJ2-7 explains the end of the DNA better; the J call may be wrong. There are 13 residues in the CDR3. CDR1 is SSHAT and CDR2 is FNYEAQ in the germline V gene (reference sequence). The CDR3 region has the DNA TGTGCCAGCAGCTTAGGCGGGCACTCCGAGCAGTACTTC. Protein product: CASSLGGHSEQYF.

This clonotype was picked up one time. The chain joins TRBV6-2 or TRBV6-3 to TRBJ2-3; 8 bases line up with TRBD2. Looked up from germline, CDR1 is MNHEY and CDR2 is SVGEGT. The CDR3 is 15 amino acids. V shed 0 bases and J 9 bases; nucleotides not matched to a gene: 8. CDR3 nucleotides: TGTGCCAGCAGTTACTCGAGTACCGGGAGGGAGACGCAGTATTTT. It yields the protein CASSYSSTGRETQYF.

In DNA form, the CDR3 reads TGCAGCGTTGATGGCGGGATGGAGACCCAGTACTTC. Amino acids: CSVDGGMETQYF. This chain uses TRBV29-1 with TRBJ2-5; D may be TRBD2 (6 bases). V was pared by 3 bases and J by 5 bases, with 10 bases between. CDR1 SQVTM and CDR2 ANQGSEA come from the germline V gene. CDR3 size: 12 residues.

To note about this clonotype: One end of the junction does not line up with germline, which may come from a read error. The gene calls are TRBV12-3 or TRBV12-4 and TRBJ2-7; D might be TRBD2 (6 bases). This CDR3 contains 14 residues. The CDR3 DNA reads as TGTACCAGCAGCCCGGCGGGGTCGCACTACGAGCAGTACTTC. Residues: CTSSPAGSHYEQYF.

There are a few counts of this clonotype. The V and J genes are TRBV4-2 and TRBJ2-7, with 11 bases that match TRBD1. The CDR3 totals 13 residues. Per the germline V gene, CDR1 is LGHNA and CDR2 is YNFKEQ. Germline trimming cut 4 bases from V and 7 bases from J; bases unmatched to any gene: 3. CDR3 protein: CASSPDRGQEQYF. The CDR3 region has the DNA TGTGCCAGCAGCCCGGACAGGGGGCAAGAGCAGTACTTC.

This clonotype was picked up a small number of times. The chain has TRBV6-2 or TRBV6-3 and TRBJ2-1; D is unresolved. The germline V and J ends were trimmed by 7 bases and 7 bases, with 14 bases remaining between them. The CDR3 covers 13 residues. Germline CDR1 reads MNHEY; CDR2 reads SVGEGT. The CDR3, as DNA: TGTGCCAGCACCCTCAAGGCCGGGAATGAGCAGTTCTTC. It codes for CASTLKAGNEQFF.

The chain's CDR3 is CASSHHGLAGVNEQFF. In nucleotides, the CDR3 is TGTGCCAGCAGCCACCATGGACTAGCGGGAGTCAATGAGCAGTTCTTC. The J gene is TRBJ2-1, the V gene TRBV3-1; 13 nucleotides align to TRBD2. CDR3 size: 16 residues. CDR1 and CDR2 (germline): LGHDT, YNNKEL (reference sequence). With 3 bases clipped from V and 6 bases from J, the junction kept 5 bases outside the gene matches.

The rearrangement links TRBV20-1 to TRBJ2-4; tentatively, D is TRBD1 (5 bases). V shed 5 bases and J shed 0 bases, with 14 bases lying between them. The CDR3 consists of 15 residues. In germline, CDR1 is DFQATT, CDR2 SNEGSKA (reference sequence). CDR3: CSADSAGLAKNIQYF. The CDR3 nucleotides are TGCAGTGCTGACTCGGCAGGGCTAGCCAAAAACATTCAGTACTTC.

This clonotype occurred once. This chain connects TRBV30 to TRBJ2-1, with 9 bases identical to TRBD2. The trim removed 0 bases at V and 8 bases at J, leaving 14 bases unmatched. In germline, CDR1 is GTSNPN, CDR2 SVGIG (reference sequence). The CDR3 runs 17 residues. CDR3 DNA sequence: TGTGCCTGGAGTGTACTATGGCGGGAGGGTTTCTTGGATGAGCAGTTCTTC. It codes for CAWSVLWREGFLDEQFF. The complete variable domain, with remaining parts taken from reference TRBV30 and TRBJ2-1, reads SQTIHQWPATLVQPVGSPLSLECTVEGTSNPNLYWYRQAAGRGLQLLFYSVGIGQISSEVPQNLSASRPQDRQFILSSKKLLLSDSGFYLCAWSVLWREGFLDEQFFGPGTRLTVL.

The rearrangement uses TRBV18 and TRBJ2-7; 11 positions agree with TRBD2. There are 14 residues in the CDR3. The V segment lost 1 base and the J segment 4 bases; nucleotides outside the gene matches: 0. Looked up from germline, CDR1 is KGHSH and CDR2 is LQKENI. Here the CDR3 DNA reads TGTGCCAGCTCACCACTAGCGGGAGGGTACGAGCAGTACTTC. It is translated as CASSPLAGGYEQYF.

The genes are TRBV28 and TRBJ2-7; TRBD2 matches 8 bases. V dropped 5 bases and J dropped 2; count of bases not matched to a gene: 5. The CDR3 has 14 amino acids. Germline values: CDR1 MDHEN, CDR2 SYDVKM. Written as DNA, the CDR3 is TGTGCCAGCAGTAAAGCGGGAGCCGCCTACGAGCAGTACTTC. Protein product: CASSKAGAAYEQYF.

The chain employs TRBV18 and TRBJ2-6, with D possibly matching TRBD1 (7 bases). Trimming pared 3 bases from V and 2 bases from J, leaving 17 bases between. This CDR3 is 18 amino acids long. The germline gives CDR1 KGHSH, CDR2 LQKENI. The CDR3 region is CASSPASGGGTGANVLTF. The DNA of the CDR3 is TGTGCCAGCTCACCTGCTTCAGGGGGAGGTACTGGGGCCAACGTCCTGACTTTC.

This clonotype has more than one count but fewer than ten. This CDR3 reads CASLGGQELYEQYF. CDR3 bases: TGTGCCAGCCTCGGAGGACAGGAACTCTACGAGCAGTACTTC. The chain combines TRBV6-1 with TRBJ2-5, with 7 bases that match TRBD1. The assigned J gene may be wrong: the sequence end matches TRBJ2-7 better. The germline gives CDR1 MNHNS, CDR2 SASEGT. CDR3 length equals 14 residues.